This is a list of T cell receptor beta chains from one sample in a study of blood T cell repertoires in COVID-19. Repertoires were generated with immunoSEQ multiplex PCR, while TCRdb's copy carries only in-frame clones and drops some. This sample has more than 50,000 clones, with roughly three quarters found just once. The material sequenced was peripheral blood. These receptors all stem from a woman older than 75 with acute or convalescent COVID-19. Both conserved end residues are part of each CDR3. D genes are given only for firm matches. Clone size is not always given. Where it is, it says once, few, many or a class for expanded clones.

J gene	D gene	clone size	V gene	CDR3 protein	CDR3 DNA
TRBJ2-1	TRBD2	NA	TRBV4-1	CASSPQGLAGYNEQFF	TGCGCCAGCAGCCCGCAGGGACTAGCGGGCTACAATGAGCAGTTCTTC
TRBJ1-3	NA	NA	TRBV2	CASSVGSSGNTIYF	TGTGCCAGCAGTGTGGGCAGCTCTGGAAACACCATATATTTT
TRBJ1-3	NA	few	TRBV5-1	CASNSGTSNSGNTIYF	TGCGCCAGCAACTCCGGGACATCTAACTCTGGAAACACCATATATTTT
TRBJ2-3	TRBD2	NA	TRBV2	CASSEASGRALGTDTQYF	TGTGCCAGCAGTGAGGCAAGCGGGAGGGCCCTCGGAACAGATACGCAGTATTTT
TRBJ1-5	NA	NA	TRBV7-2	CASSPETGNQPQHF	TGTGCCAGCAGCCCAGAAACAGGGAATCAGCCCCAGCATTTT
TRBJ1-2	NA	NA	TRBV7-9	CASSSLRGGSANYGYTF	TGTGCCAGCAGCTCGCTCCGCGGGGGCTCTGCTAACTATGGCTACACCTTC
TRBJ1-3	NA	NA	TRBV30	CAWRDSGNTIYF	TGTGCCTGGAGGGACAGTGGAAACACCATATATTTT
TRBJ1-3	NA	NA	TRBV4-2	CASSQGTAGNTIYF	TGTGCCAGCAGCCAAGGGACAGCTGGAAACACCATATATTTT
TRBJ1-1	NA	NA	TRBV10-3	CAISLGRVNTEAFF	TGTGCCATTTCCCTCGGGAGGGTCAACACTGAAGCTTTCTTT
TRBJ2-7	NA	NA	TRBV12-3/TRBV12-4	CASSNTGTYEQYF	TGTGCCAGCAGCAACACGGGAACTTACGAGCAGTACTTC
TRBJ1-1	NA	few	TRBV6-5	CASRPTGPAEAFF	TGTGCCAGCAGGCCCACAGGGCCGGCTGAAGCTTTCTTT
TRBJ1-3	TRBD1	NA	TRBV6-5	CASRGTGGLVNTIYF	TGTGCCAGCAGGGGGACAGGGGGTTTGGTGAACACCATATATTTT
TRBJ1-2	TRBD1	NA	TRBV3-1/TRBV3-2	CASSTLAGTGDGYTF	TGTGCCAGCAGCACACTCGCCGGGACAGGGGATGGCTACACCTTC
TRBJ2-2	TRBD1	few	TRBV11-3	CASSLQPTGSTGELFF	TGTGCCAGCAGCTTACAACCGACAGGGAGCACCGGGGAGCTGTTTTTT
TRBJ1-5	NA	NA	TRBV28	CASSPNRGNQPQHF	TGTGCCAGCAGTCCTAACAGGGGCAATCAGCCCCAGCATTTT
TRBJ2-3	NA	NA	TRBV7-8	CASSFFAADTQYF	TGTGCCAGCAGCTTTTTTGCGGCAGATACGCAGTATTTT
TRBJ2-3	TRBD2	NA	TRBV7-9	CASSLTLAGVNPDTQYF	TGTGCCAGCAGCTTAACACTAGCGGGAGTTAACCCAGATACGCAGTATTTT
TRBJ2-5	TRBD1	few	TRBV30	CAWGGQGTKETQYF	TGTGCCTGGGGGGGACAGGGGACTAAGGAGACCCAGTACTTC
TRBJ2-6	NA	NA	TRBV6-5	CASTLSGSGANVLTF	TGTGCCAGCACCCTCTCAGGATCTGGGGCCAACGTCCTGACTTTC
TRBJ1-2	TRBD1	once	TRBV28	CASIKGQGAHRTF	TGTGCCAGCATAAAGGGACAGGGGGCTCATCGCACCTTC
TRBJ2-5	TRBD2	NA	TRBV5-1	CASSRGGGQETQYF	TGCGCCAGCAGTCGGGGCGGGGGCCAAGAGACCCAGTACTTC
TRBJ1-2	TRBD1	NA	TRBV30	CASQQGNYGYTF	TGTGCCAGTCAACAGGGGAACTATGGCTACACCTTC
TRBJ1-1	NA	NA	TRBV29-1	CSVGQWEDTEAFF	TGCAGCGTTGGACAGTGGGAAGACACTGAAGCTTTCTTT
TRBJ2-2	NA	NA	TRBV7-3	CASSSGLTTGELFF	TGTGCCAGCAGCTCCGGACTCACCACCGGGGAGCTGTTTTTT
TRBJ2-7	NA	few	TRBV28	CAGGAGPYEQYF	TGTGCGGGCGGGGCCGGTCCCTACGAGCAGTACTTC
TRBJ2-3	NA	NA	TRBV25-1	CASSIPWRGGDTQYF	TGTGCCAGCTCAATCCCATGGAGGGGGGGAGATACGCAGTATTTT
TRBJ2-7	NA	NA	TRBV27	CASSLSSAGLGYEQYF	TGTGCCAGCAGTTTATCGAGTGCAGGGCTAGGGTACGAGCAGTACTTC
TRBJ2-3	NA	NA	TRBV10-2	CASSVLRSRTDTQYF	TGCGCCAGCAGTGTTTTGCGGTCGCGCACAGATACGCAGTATTTT
TRBJ2-7	TRBD1	NA	TRBV27	CASSSPDRRTYEQYF	TGTGCCAGCAGTTCCCCGGACAGGCGAACCTACGAGCAGTACTTC
TRBJ1-4	TRBD1	NA	TRBV25-1	CASSEFGSRQGSEKLFF	TGTGCCAGCAGTGAATTTGGATCGAGACAGGGAAGTGAAAAACTGTTTTTT
TRBJ2-5	NA	NA	TRBV7-3	CASSLSPPAVGGTQYF	TGTGCCAGCAGCTTAAGTCCCCCAGCGGTGGGTGGGACCCAGTACTTC
TRBJ2-3	NA	NA	TRBV6-4	CASSDSIGGRSDTQYF	TGTGCCAGCAGTGACTCTATAGGCGGGCGTTCAGATACGCAGTATTTT
TRBJ1-2	NA	NA	TRBV12-3/TRBV12-4	CASSSGDYGYTF	TGTGCCAGCAGTTCAGGGGACTATGGCTACACCTTC
TRBJ1-6	TRBD1	once	TRBV7-9	CASSPDRAGSPLHF	TGTGCCAGCAGCCCTGACAGGGCCGGATCACCCCTCCACTTT
TRBJ2-1	NA	NA	TRBV5-6	CASTMQSLNEQFF	TGTGCCAGCACCATGCAGTCCCTCAATGAGCAGTTCTTC
TRBJ2-7	TRBD2	few	TRBV2	CASSDLTSGSGEQYF	TGTGCCAGCAGTGACTTAACTAGCGGGAGTGGCGAGCAGTACTTC
TRBJ2-4	NA	few	TRBV20-1	CSARVGGPGNIQYF	TGCAGTGCTCGTGTGGGGGGGCCAGGAAACATTCAGTACTTC
TRBJ1-2	TRBD1	few	TRBV4-3	CASSQVDGQGNGYTF	TGCGCCAGCAGCCAGGTTGACGGACAGGGGAATGGCTACACCTTC
TRBJ2-7	TRBD2	NA	TRBV2	CASSVGGLAGVGEQYF	TGTGCCAGCAGTGTAGGGGGACTAGCGGGAGTCGGCGAGCAGTACTTC
TRBJ2-7	NA	NA	TRBV19	CASSIVLFYEQYF	TGTGCCAGTAGTATAGTTCTCTTCTACGAGCAGTACTTC
TRBJ1-1	TRBD1	once	TRBV5-1	CASRGQGQNTEAFF	TGCGCCAGCAGGGGACAGGGGCAGAACACTGAAGCTTTCTTT